This is a list of T cell receptor beta chains from one sample in a study of PD-1 blockade in classical Hodgkin lymphoma. Profiling relied on immunoSEQ multiplex PCR, and the TCRdb table lists in-frame clones only, not all of them. Of around 39,000 clones in the sample, less than 85% are singletons; the top ten hold around 15%. The sequencing used peripheral blood mononuclear cells (PBMCs), collected before the second cycle of nivolumab. Receptor source: a human donor with classical Hodgkin lymphoma. Both conserved end residues are part of each CDR3. The D gene is left open where the match is weak. A row's size may be missing; if present it is once, few, many or a size class.

clone_size | d_call | j_call | v_call | cdr3_aa | cdr3_nt
once | - | TRBJ2-3 | TRBV7-2 | CASTSEDTQYF | TGTGCCAGCACCTCTGAAGATACGCAGTATTTT
- | - | TRBJ2-6 | TRBV5-4 | CASKHGGGGGANVLTF | TGTGCCAGCAAGCATGGAGGGGGAGGTGGGGCCAACGTCCTGACTTTC
once | - | TRBJ2-7 | TRBV7-2 | CASSSRRTGSYEQYF | TGTGCCAGCAGCTCCCGCCGAACAGGATCCTACGAGCAGTACTTC
few | - | TRBJ2-7 | TRBV5-8 | CASSPGIGEGYEQYF | TGTGCCAGCAGCCCGGGGATTGGGGAAGGCTACGAGCAGTACTTC
- | - | TRBJ2-3 | TRBV7-9 | CASSLFIRANPSTDTQYF | TGTGCCAGCAGCTTATTCATTCGGGCTAACCCCTCCACAGATACGCAGTATTTT
- | - | TRBJ1-4 | TRBV7-8 | CASSLNLGVWEKLFF | TGTGCCAGCAGCCTAAATCTTGGGGTGTGGGAAAAACTGTTTTTT
- | - | TRBJ1-2 | TRBV10-3 | CAISESRERGSTNYGYTF | TGTGCCATCAGTGAAAGCCGGGAACGGGGGTCGACTAACTATGGCTACACCTTC
few | - | TRBJ2-7 | TRBV7-2 | CASSLVASHGEQYF | TGTGCCAGCAGCTTAGTGGCTAGCCATGGCGAGCAGTACTTC
- | - | TRBJ2-5 | TRBV2 | CASSLQAGETQYF | TGTGCCAGCAGTCTGCAGGCCGGCGAGACCCAGTACTTC
- | TRBD1 | TRBJ1-5 | TRBV27 | CASSLSAGGGFSNQPQHF | TGTGCCAGCAGTTTATCGGCAGGGGGAGGGTTTAGCAATCAGCCCCAGCATTTT
- | - | TRBJ2-1 | TRBV4-3 | CASSRYSRGIRSEQFF | TGCGCCAGCAGCCGGTATTCCAGGGGAATTCGTTCTGAGCAGTTCTTC
- | TRBD1 | TRBJ1-5 | TRBV19 | CASSRTGPGPQHF | TGTGCCAGTAGTCGGACAGGTCCAGGGCCCCAGCATTTT
- | - | TRBJ1-2 | TRBV6-6 | CASSPPQWGYTF | TGTGCCAGCAGTCCCCCTCAATGGGGCTACACCTTC
- | - | TRBJ2-1 | TRBV5-1 | CASSLPGRNEQFF | TGCGCCAGCAGCTTACCAGGTCGCAATGAGCAGTTCTTC
few | - | TRBJ1-2 | TRBV2 | CASSEEQATSYGYTF | TGTGCCAGCAGTGAAGAACAGGCAACATCCTATGGCTACACCTTC
- | - | TRBJ1-2 | TRBV5-6 | CASSLASYGYTF | TGTGCCAGCAGCTTGGCCAGCTATGGCTACACCTTC
- | TRBD2 | TRBJ2-5 | TRBV9 | CASSGGKSGGLQETQYF | TGTGCCAGCAGCGGTGGGAAGAGCGGGGGTTTACAAGAGACCCAGTACTTC
few | TRBD1 | TRBJ2-7 | TRBV4-3 | CASSQGDRGEQYF | TGCGCCAGCAGCCAAGGGGACAGGGGCGAGCAGTACTTC
- | TRBD2 | TRBJ2-5 | TRBV7-9 | CASSLALGGETQYF | TGTGCCAGCAGCTTAGCGCTCGGGGGGGAGACCCAGTACTTC
- | - | TRBJ2-7 | TRBV27 | CASSLGQGGYEQYF | TGTGCCAGCAGTTTAGGGCAGGGCGGCTACGAGCAGTACTTC
- | - | TRBJ2-7 | TRBV4-3 | CASSQDRQPYYEQYF | TGCGCCAGCAGCCAAGATCGACAGCCATACTACGAGCAGTACTTC
- | - | TRBJ2-3 | TRBV11-2 | CASSRGTATDTQYF | TGTGCCAGCAGCCGGGGGACAGCTACAGATACGCAGTATTTT
- | - | TRBJ2-1 | TRBV27 | CASSLSIGTGSYNEQFF | TGTGCCAGCAGTTTATCGATCGGAACGGGCTCCTACAATGAGCAGTTCTTC
- | - | TRBJ1-5 | TRBV5-8 | CASSLGLKEPQHF | TGTGCCAGCAGCTTGGGACTAAAGGAACCCCAGCATTTT